Listed here are 11 T cell receptor beta chains from one sample, sequenced in a study of OX40 agonist ivuxolimab in advanced cancers. Generated by immunoSEQ multiplex PCR, the TCRdb table keeps only in-frame clones and is missing some. This repertoire shows about 36,000 clones, about 87% found once; its top ten account for less than 5%. The source material was CD4+ or CD8+ T cells sorted from blood, sampled in a trial of the OX40 agonist ivuxolimab. These receptors all come from an adult with an advanced solid tumor such as melanoma, head and neck, liver or kidney cancer.

The V and J genes are TRBV14 and TRBJ2-7, with 8 bases lining up with TRBD1. This CDR3 comprises 14 residues. V was clipped by 4 bases and J by 0 bases; unmatched bases: 2. CDR1 and CDR2 (germline): SGHDN, FVKESK. CDR3 nucleotides: TGTGCCAGCAGCCCGACAGGGGTCTCCTACGAGCAGTACTTC. Translated, it gives CASSPTGVSYEQYF.

The chain uses TRBV7-9 and TRBJ1-5, with TRBD1 as a possible D gene (5 bases). The CDR3 totals 13 residues. Per germline, CDR1 SEHNR and CDR2 FQNEAQ (reference sequence). V dropped 4 bases and J dropped 7 bases, with 11 bases sitting between them. The CDR3 bases are TGTGCCAGCAGCTCGGGGGGTCGGCAGCCCCAGCATTTT. Translation gives CASSSGGRQPQHF.

The gene calls are TRBV6-5 and TRBJ2-5; D possibly corresponds to TRBD1 (5 bases). There are 14 residues in the CDR3. Germline assignment: CDR1 MNHEY and CDR2 SVGAGI. Between the trimmed V and J ends, which lost 2 bases and 5 bases, there was a span of 12 bases. CDR3 nucleotide sequence: TGTGCCAGCAGTTACCCAGGGTGGTATGAGACCCAGTACTTC. This encodes CASSYPGWYETQYF.

This clone is medium-sized. This same CDR3 is encoded by further DNA sequences in the sample. The V call is TRBV6-5, the J call TRBJ1-5; tentative D call: TRBD1 (6 bases). CDR3 size: 11 residues. V dropped 6 bases and J dropped 7 bases, with 7 bases sitting between them. Germline V gene data show CDR1 as MNHEY and CDR2 as SVGAGI. The DNA of the CDR3 is TGTGCCAGCAGCCAGGGGCAGCCCCAGCATTTT. Encoded protein: CASSQGQPQHF.

The chain employs TRBV11-2 and TRBJ2-1; 7 bases fit TRBD1. V lost 4 bases and J lost 4; bases outside the gene matches: 10. This CDR3 contains 16 residues. CDR1 and CDR2 (germline): SGHAT, FQNNGV. This chain's CDR3 is CASSSTPTGSYNEQFF. The CDR3, as DNA: TGTGCCAGCAGCTCGACCCCGACAGGGTCATACAATGAGCAGTTCTTC.

This clone was picked up one time. The V call is TRBV5-1, the J call TRBJ2-7; D might be TRBD1 (7 bases). The length of the CDR3 is 14 residues. V lost 5 bases and J lost 5, with 17 bases in between. The V gene's germline CDR1 is SGHRS and CDR2 YFSETQ. This chain's CDR3 is CASREEGQIHEQYF. CDR3 sequence (DNA): TGCGCCAGCAGGGAGGAGGGACAGATCCACGAGCAGTACTTC.

The chain joins TRBV7-7 to TRBJ2-2, with D maybe TRBD1 (5 bases). The CDR3 spans 13 residues. Trimming shortened V by 6 bases and J by 11 bases, and 16 bases separated the two germline ends. Germline V gene lookup returns CDR1 SSHAT and CDR2 FNYEAQ (reference sequence). CDR3 bases: TGTGCCAGCAGTTTCTCCTGGGGCGGTGAGCTGTTTTTT. This gives the protein CASSFSWGGELFF.

V gene TRBV19 combines with J gene TRBJ2-1; no reliable D call. V was trimmed by 5 bases and J by 1 base, leaving 15 bases between them. Germline CDR1 is LNHDA and CDR2 is SQIVND (reference sequence). The CDR3 is 16 residues long. This CDR3 is CASSGRTPGSYNEQFF. The CDR3 DNA reads TGTGCCAGTAGTGGTCGCACTCCCGGATCCTACAATGAGCAGTTCTTC.

The CDR3 DNA is TGTGCCAGCAGTTCTTCCGGACTCGAGAACACTGAAGCTTTCTTT. Encoded protein: CASSSSGLENTEAFF. The V call is TRBV28, the J call TRBJ1-1; D not resolved. Germline assignment: CDR1 MDHEN and CDR2 SYDVKM. The CDR3 length is 15 residues. V lost 4 bases and J lost 1, with 13 bases in between.

The V gene is TRBV6-1, the J gene TRBJ1-6; D may be TRBD1 (5 bases). The CDR3 spans 12 residues. CDR1 and CDR2 (germline): MNHNS, SASEGT. V was clipped by 3 bases and J by 13 bases, with 10 bases between them. CDR3 nucleotides: TGTGCCAGCAGTGAGGGGGGAGGGCCCCTCCACTTT. Translated, it gives CASSEGGGPLHF.

This clone was detected once. V is TRBV28 and J is TRBJ2-2, with TRBD1 matching over 12 bases. V trimming: 1 base; J trimming: 6 bases; junction bases outside the gene matches: 9. The CDR3 is made up of 18 amino acids. The germline gives CDR1 MDHEN, CDR2 SYDVKM. The CDR3 loop is CASSLLGTGGAISGELFF. CDR3 nucleotides: TGTGCCAGCAGTTTATTGGGGACAGGGGGCGCGATTTCCGGGGAGCTGTTTTTT.